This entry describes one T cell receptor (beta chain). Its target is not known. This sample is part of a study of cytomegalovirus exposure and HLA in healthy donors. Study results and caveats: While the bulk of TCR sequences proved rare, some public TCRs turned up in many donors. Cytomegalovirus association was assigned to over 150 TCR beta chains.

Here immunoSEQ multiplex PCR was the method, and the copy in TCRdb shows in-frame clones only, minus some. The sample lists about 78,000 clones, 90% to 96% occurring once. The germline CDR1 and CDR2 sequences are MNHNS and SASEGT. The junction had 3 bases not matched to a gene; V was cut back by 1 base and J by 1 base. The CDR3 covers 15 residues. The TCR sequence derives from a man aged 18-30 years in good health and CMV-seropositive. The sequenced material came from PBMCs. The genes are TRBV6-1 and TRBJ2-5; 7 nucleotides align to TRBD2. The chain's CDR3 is CASSEESGTQETQYF. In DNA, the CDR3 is TGTGCCAGCAGTGAAGAGAGCGGGACCCAAGAGACCCAGTACTTC.